The clone carrying this T cell receptor beta chain was counted between two and nine times. Its antigen remains unknown. TCRdb analysed the 5' RACE reads with MiXCR anew, one entry per CDR3 protein. The data hold a few hundred thousand distinct CDR3 sequences, with 24% observed a single time. V lost 8 bases and J 6 bases, leaving 5 bases between the germline ends. This CDR3 comprises 10 residues. Germline CDR1 LGHDT, CDR2 YNNKEL (reference sequence). This specimen belongs to a study of T-cell memory formation after mild COVID-19. Whole-study results and caveats: Day 15 to 85 contracting clones showed balanced CD4/CD8; later expanders leaned CD4+.

The material sequenced was PBMCs or a T cell subset sorted from them (not recorded which). The origin of this receptor is an adult woman who had mild COVID-19 (a few samples of this study predate the infection). Cell type and time point are not known. This chain joins TRBV3-1 and TRBJ2-1, with D unclear. The CDR3 here is CASGVNEQFF. Written as DNA, the CDR3 is TGTGCCAGCGGGGTCAATGAGCAGTTCTTC.